The rows below give T cell receptor beta chains drawn from one sample of a study of blood T cell repertoires in COVID-19. TCRdb keeps only in-frame clones here, not all; method: immunoSEQ multiplex PCR. This sample yields about half a million clones, of which about 88% are seen a single time; approximately 0.9% belongs to the top ten. Input material: peripheral blood. These receptors were taken from a man aged 18 to 35 with COVID-19, enrolled during active disease. The CDR3 runs from the conserved cysteine through the conserved F or W.

CDR3,J,V
CASSFFYGTSGIETQYF,TRBJ2-5,TRBV27
CASSPSVGTGSLYGYTF,TRBJ1-2,TRBV11-2
CASIHGTVNTGELFF,TRBJ2-2,TRBV7-9
CAWSVWGDTGELFF,TRBJ2-2,TRBV30
CATSDSNSGGASDTQYF,TRBJ2-3,TRBV24-1
CASSKSTGMDSPLHF,TRBJ1-6,TRBV5-1
CASTRRWAGNTEAFF,TRBJ1-1,TRBV6-5
CASRLAGNEQFF,TRBJ2-1,TRBV2
CASSLGQGGQKTQYF,TRBJ2-5,TRBV7-9
CASNLLAGEETQYF,TRBJ2-5,TRBV5-5
CATGVRGGEQFF,TRBJ2-1,TRBV3-1/TRBV3-2
CASSGGRTYPNTGELFF,TRBJ2-2,TRBV6-1
CASSIGMDTEAFF,TRBJ1-1,TRBV12-3/TRBV12-4
CASSSDRAAYGYTF,TRBJ1-2,TRBV5-4
CASSFSGGWDEQFF,TRBJ2-1,TRBV9
CASSPLEAGGYEQYF,TRBJ2-7,TRBV18
CASSQGDRGWKTQYF,TRBJ2-5,TRBV3-1/TRBV3-2
CAISPIQGRLSYEQYF,TRBJ2-7,TRBV10-3
CASSTGQGFNEQFF,TRBJ2-1,TRBV19
CASRPSRNQETQYF,TRBJ2-5,TRBV10-2
CASRRTGYNNEQFF,TRBJ2-1,TRBV6-5
CASSWKIAGEGGELFF,TRBJ2-2,TRBV7-6
CASSQLGGQYF,TRBJ2-5,TRBV11-2
CASSLASQYEQYF,TRBJ2-7,TRBV12-3/TRBV12-4
CASSDLGHRYGYTF,TRBJ1-2,TRBV6-1
CASSDPAGGNEQFF,TRBJ2-1,TRBV6-1
CASSLQVGNQPQHF,TRBJ1-5,TRBV5-5
CASTEDRVGTYEQYF,TRBJ2-7,TRBV2
CATSDSTSGRGQETQYF,TRBJ2-5,TRBV24-1
CASSLRTSPSTDTQYF,TRBJ2-3,TRBV28
CASRTMTGERVKQYF,TRBJ2-7,TRBV6-5
CASSQLAGGTDTQYF,TRBJ2-3,TRBV5-1
CASSQDGIAGGRQETQYF,TRBJ2-5,TRBV4-1
CASSAGPGGSSYNEQFF,TRBJ2-1,TRBV9
CASSLAGSGELFF,TRBJ2-2,TRBV7-3
CASSGERGASYNEQFF,TRBJ2-1,TRBV9
CASSPPAGSSSYEQYF,TRBJ2-7,TRBV18
CASSISGARSDTEAFF,TRBJ1-1,TRBV19
CASSSDRGRNEQFF,TRBJ2-1,TRBV7-9
CASSPHASGKRDEQFF,TRBJ2-1,TRBV7-3
CASSPRNQDGYTF,TRBJ1-2,TRBV7-9
CASSYFAGGRETQYF,TRBJ2-5,TRBV11-3
CASLPSGGPMNEQFF,TRBJ2-1,TRBV19
CASSLEGYGYTF,TRBJ1-2,TRBV7-9
CASSSRGTDTQYF,TRBJ2-3,TRBV19
CASSLDSNSYNEQFF,TRBJ2-1,TRBV5-6
CASSQLPQETQYF,TRBJ2-5,TRBV3-1/TRBV3-2
CASSILGSSYNSPLHF,TRBJ1-6,TRBV19
CASSLAGTGRDFQYF,TRBJ2-4,TRBV5-1
CASSQGRVAEAFF,TRBJ1-1,TRBV3-1/TRBV3-2
CASSLGLASGLASYNEQFF,TRBJ2-1,TRBV27